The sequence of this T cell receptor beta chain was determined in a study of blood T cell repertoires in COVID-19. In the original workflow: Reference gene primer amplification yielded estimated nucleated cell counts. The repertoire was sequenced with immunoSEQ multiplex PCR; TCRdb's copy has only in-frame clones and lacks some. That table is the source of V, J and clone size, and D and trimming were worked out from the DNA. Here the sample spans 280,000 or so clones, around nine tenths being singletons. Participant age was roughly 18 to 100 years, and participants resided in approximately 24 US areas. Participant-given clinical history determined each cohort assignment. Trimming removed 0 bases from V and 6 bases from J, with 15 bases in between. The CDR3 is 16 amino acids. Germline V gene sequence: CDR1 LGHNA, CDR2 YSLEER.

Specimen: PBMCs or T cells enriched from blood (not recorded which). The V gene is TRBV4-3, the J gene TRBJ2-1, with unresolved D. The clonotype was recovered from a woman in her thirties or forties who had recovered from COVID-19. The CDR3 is CASSQERMTLPNEQFF. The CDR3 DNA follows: TGCGCCAGCAGCCAAGAGCGGATGACCCTCCCCAATGAGCAGTTCTTC.